This TCR beta chain was obtained from a study of blood T cell repertoires in COVID-19. Study-level background: Donors in the United States, Italy and Spain gave samples during acute or convalescent COVID-19.

Measured with immunoSEQ multiplex PCR; TCRdb has only the in-frame clones, and not every one. Of 100,000 to 150,000 clones in the sample, 65% to 85% were seen once. Unmatched junction bases numbered 14, after V lost 4 bases and J lost 2 bases. Germline CDR1 is MDHEN and CDR2 is SYDVKM. This CDR3 is built from 17 residues. The material sequenced was peripheral blood. The chain joins TRBV28 to TRBJ2-7, with TRBD2 matching 7 bases. This sequence originates from a man between 65 and 85 years old with acute or convalescent COVID-19. The CDR3 is CASSSRPGRGRAYEQYF. CDR3 nucleotide sequence: TGTGCCAGCAGTTCACGCCCGGGGAGGGGCAGGGCCTACGAGCAGTACTTC. Variable domain in full (rest from reference TRBV28 and TRBJ2-7): DVKVTQSSRYLVKRTGEKVFLECVQDMDHENMFWYRQDPGLGLRLIYFSYDVKMKEKGDIPEGYSVSREKKERFSLILESASTNQTSMYLCASSSRPGRGRAYEQYFGPGTRLTVT.